Here is one T cell receptor (beta chain) with its context. Its antigen remains unknown. These data originate in a study of human T cells and chemical hapten exposure. About the research overall: TCR yield per sample varied, mainly due to pooled library volumes. Study results and caveats: Unchanged with DPC sensitization were TCRs above 1 in 1000 frequency.

Total RNA was extracted from unfractionated whole blood. As the library was built, unique molecular identifiers were attached to individual cDNA molecules. Authors' analysis steps: Sample-level TCR yields exhibited a median of approximately 88,000, with a range of roughly 23,224 to 700,000. One entry per CDR3 protein, called by TCRdb with MiXCR from the 5' RACE reads. None of the V and J calls come from the authors' own analysis; TCRdb made them. The sample includes 130,000 or so distinct CDR3 sequences, 4.1% of them seen just once. The clonotype comes from a female donor in good health.

The CDR3 DNA reads TGCGCCAGCAGCCCCGCCTTGGTAGGGTACGGCGGGGAGCTGTTTTTT. This codes for CASSPALVGYGGELFF. This chain connects TRBV5-1 to TRBJ2-2, with no clear D. The V end was cut by 4 bases, the J end by 7 bases, with 20 bases between. Germline V gives CDR1 SGHRS, CDR2 YFSETQ. This CDR3 has 16 residues.